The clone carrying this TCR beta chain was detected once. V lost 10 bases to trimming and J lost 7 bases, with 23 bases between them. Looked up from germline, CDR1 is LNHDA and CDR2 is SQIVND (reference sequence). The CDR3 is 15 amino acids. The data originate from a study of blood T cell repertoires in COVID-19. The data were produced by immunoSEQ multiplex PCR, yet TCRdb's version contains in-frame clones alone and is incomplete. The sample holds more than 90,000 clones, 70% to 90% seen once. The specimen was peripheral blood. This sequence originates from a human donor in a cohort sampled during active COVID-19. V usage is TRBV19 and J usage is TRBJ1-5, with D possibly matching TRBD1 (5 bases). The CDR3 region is CATKPGGGAGQPQHF. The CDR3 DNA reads TGTGCCACCAAGCCCGGGGGGGGAGCGGGCCAGCCCCAGCATTTT.